The sequence of this T cell receptor beta chain was determined in a study of T cell responses to AZD1222 COVID-19 vaccine. Study-wide background: Second doses were pooled across both intervals (about 4 or about 12 weeks).

Study results and caveats: Baseline seropositives among AZD1222 recipients totaled only five or six. Repertoires were obtained only post-peak T cell response.

Using immunoSEQ multiplex PCR, the repertoire was profiled, and TCRdb retains in-frame clones only, with some absent. The data contain 93,000 or so clones, roughly 91% of them seen just once; the ten biggest clones take up under 50%. V was pared by 6 bases and J by 8 bases, with 11 bases of the junction left unmatched. The germline V gene encodes CDR1 KGHSH and CDR2 LQKENI. The CDR3 loop spans 15 amino acids. With respect to this clone: Its target is unknown.

The chain couples TRBV18 to TRBJ1-4; 8 bases line up with TRBD1. The sequence came from an adult in good health. Sequences were derived from peripheral blood, sampled on day 0 of AZD1222 vaccination. The CDR3 DNA sequence: TGTGCCAGCTCCGGAGCGGACAGGGCTTGGGAAAAACTGTTTTTT. It codes for CASSGADRAWEKLFF.